This T cell receptor beta chain was sequenced during a study of T cell responses to AZD1222 COVID-19 vaccine. Study-wide findings and caveats: The donor group comprised mostly white British people and more females; the analysis possibly underestimated clonal diversity. Of the AZD1222 recipients, only 6 or 7 were seropositive at baseline. Increases in Spike-specific TCR breadth and depth were seen after two AZD1222 doses.

CDR3 length: 16 residues. The V segment lost 3 bases and the J segment 0 bases; nucleotides outside the gene matches: 4. Germline CDR1 is DFQATT and CDR2 is SNEGSKA (reference sequence). Notes on this clone: Its antigen is unknown.

Profiled with immunoSEQ multiplex PCR; TCRdb holds only in-frame clones, not every one. The sample includes 150,000 to 200,000 clones, 88% of them seen just once. The chain has TRBV20-1 and TRBJ1-6; the match to TRBD1 covers 8 bases. The sequence was obtained from an adult in good health. This sample comprised peripheral blood, obtained on day 0 of AZD1222 vaccination. The CDR3 DNA reads TGCAGTGCTAGTCAGGGGGCAGGCTCCTATAATTCACCCCTCCACTTT. Translation: CSASQGAGSYNSPLHF.